This T cell receptor beta chain emerged from a study of T-cell reconstitution after alpha-beta-depleted transplantation in children. Researchers prepared the TCRbeta library using unique molecular identifiers, the study reports. TCRdb re-called the PCR reads through MiXCR, storing one row per CDR3 protein. The table has some 530,000 distinct CDR3 sequences, under 15% seen once. The CDR3 is 15 residues long. Germline values: CDR1 LGHNA, CDR2 YSLEER. The V end was cut by 2 bases, the J end by 1 base, with 11 bases between. Source: PBMCs from the stem cell graft donor, taken from the stem cell graft. The source of this sequence is a human donor who donated a stem cell graft to a child with combined immunodeficiency. The V gene is TRBV4-3, the J gene TRBJ2-5; D might be TRBD1 (6 bases). The CDR3 bases are TGCGCCAGCAGCCAAACGAGGACAGCCCAAGAGACCCAGTACTTC. Protein: CASSQTRTAQETQYF.